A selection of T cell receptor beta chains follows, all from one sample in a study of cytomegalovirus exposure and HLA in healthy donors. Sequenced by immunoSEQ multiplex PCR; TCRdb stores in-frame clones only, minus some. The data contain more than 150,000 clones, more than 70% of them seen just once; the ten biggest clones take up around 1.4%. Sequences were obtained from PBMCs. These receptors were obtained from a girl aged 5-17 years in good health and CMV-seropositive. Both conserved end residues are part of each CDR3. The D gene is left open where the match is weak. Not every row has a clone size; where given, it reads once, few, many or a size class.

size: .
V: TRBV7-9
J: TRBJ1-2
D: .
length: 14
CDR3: CASSLMVRGSGYTF
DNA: TGTGCCAGCAGCTTAATGGTTCGGGGGTCTGGCTACACCTTC

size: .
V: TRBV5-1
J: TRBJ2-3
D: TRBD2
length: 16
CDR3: CASSLGLAGNKDTQYF
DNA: TGCGCCAGCAGCTTGGGCCTAGCGGGGAATAAGGATACGCAGTATTTT

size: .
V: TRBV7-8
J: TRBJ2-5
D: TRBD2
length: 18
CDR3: CASSLSPGLAGEEETQYF
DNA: TGTGCCAGCAGCCTATCCCCGGGACTAGCGGGGGAGGAAGAGACCCAGTACTTC

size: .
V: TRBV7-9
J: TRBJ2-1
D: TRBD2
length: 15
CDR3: CATRGSGDSYNEQFF
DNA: TGTGCCACTCGTGGTAGCGGGGACTCCTACAATGAGCAGTTCTTC

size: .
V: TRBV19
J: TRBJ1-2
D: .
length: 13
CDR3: CASSIVLQGGYTF
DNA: TGTGCCAGTAGTATAGTTCTGCAGGGTGGCTACACCTTC

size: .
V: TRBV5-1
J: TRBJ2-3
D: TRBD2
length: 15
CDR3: CASFPGAGAADTQYF
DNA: TGCGCCAGCTTCCCTGGAGCGGGAGCGGCAGATACGCAGTATTTT

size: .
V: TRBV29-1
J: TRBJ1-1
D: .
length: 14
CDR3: CSVSQGSMNTEAFF
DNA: TGCAGCGTCAGTCAGGGTTCTATGAACACTGAAGCTTTCTTT

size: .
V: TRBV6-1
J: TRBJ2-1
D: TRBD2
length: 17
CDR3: CASSDPGFSGKYNEQFF
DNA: TGTGCCAGCAGTGACCCCGGGTTTAGCGGGAAATACAATGAGCAGTTCTTC

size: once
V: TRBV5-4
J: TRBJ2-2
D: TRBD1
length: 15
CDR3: CASRGDRRYTGELFF
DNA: TGTGCCAGCAGGGGGGACAGGCGATACACCGGGGAGCTGTTTTTT

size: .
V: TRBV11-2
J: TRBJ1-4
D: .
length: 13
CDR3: CASSLDQRGWLFF
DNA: TGTGCCAGCAGCTTAGATCAGCGGGGATGGCTGTTTTTT

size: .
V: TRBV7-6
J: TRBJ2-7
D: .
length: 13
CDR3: CASSFNPTYEQYF
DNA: TGTGCCAGCAGCTTTAATCCCACCTACGAGCAGTACTTC

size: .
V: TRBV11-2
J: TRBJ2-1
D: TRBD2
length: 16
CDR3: CASSLELASGYNEQFF
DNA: TGTGCCAGCAGCTTAGAGCTTGCTAGCGGATACAATGAGCAGTTCTTC

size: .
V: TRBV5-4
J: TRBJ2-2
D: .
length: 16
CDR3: CASSLRRLEGTGELFF
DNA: TGTGCCAGCAGCTTGCGGAGACTGGAAGGAACCGGGGAGCTGTTTTTT

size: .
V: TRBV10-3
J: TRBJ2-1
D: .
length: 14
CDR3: CAISFSGGDNEQFF
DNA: TGTGCCATCTCTTTTAGCGGCGGAGACAATGAGCAGTTCTTC

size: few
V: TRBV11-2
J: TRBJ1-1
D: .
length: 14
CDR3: CASSLHRRTTEAFF
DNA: TGTGCCAGCAGCTTGCACCGGAGGACCACTGAAGCTTTCTTT

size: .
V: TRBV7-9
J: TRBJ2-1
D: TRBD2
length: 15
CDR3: CASSPGLAKYNEQFF
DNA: TGTGCCAGCAGTCCCGGACTAGCCAAATACAATGAGCAGTTCTTC

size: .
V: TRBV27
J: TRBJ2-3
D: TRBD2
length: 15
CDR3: CASSLSGTRADTQYF
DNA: TGTGCCAGCAGCCTTAGCGGGACACGGGCAGATACGCAGTATTTT

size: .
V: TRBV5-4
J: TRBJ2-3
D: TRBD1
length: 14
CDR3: CASSTGQGEDTQYF
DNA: TGTGCCAGCAGCACCGGACAGGGGGAAGATACGCAGTATTTT

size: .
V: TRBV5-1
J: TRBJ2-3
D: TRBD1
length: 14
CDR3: CASSPGQRTDTQYF
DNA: TGCGCCAGCAGCCCGGGACAGCGCACAGATACGCAGTATTTT

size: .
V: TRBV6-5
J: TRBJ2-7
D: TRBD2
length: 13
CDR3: CASTSGSSYEQYF
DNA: TGTGCCAGCACTAGCGGGAGCTCCTACGAGCAGTACTTC

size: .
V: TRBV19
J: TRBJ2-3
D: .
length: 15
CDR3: CASSIGTQSLDTQYF
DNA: TGTGCCAGTAGTATTGGGACTCAATCGTTAGATACGCAGTATTTT

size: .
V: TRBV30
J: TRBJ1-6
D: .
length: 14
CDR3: CAWSVRHGDSPLHF
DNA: TGTGCCTGGAGTGTACGTCACGGGGATTCACCCCTCCACTTT

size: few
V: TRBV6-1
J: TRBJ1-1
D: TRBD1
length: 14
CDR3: CASNVLTGGTEAFF
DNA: TGTGCCAGCAACGTACTAACAGGGGGGACTGAAGCTTTCTTT

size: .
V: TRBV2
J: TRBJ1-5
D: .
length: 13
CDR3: CASGRELNQPQHF
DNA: TGTGCCAGCGGTAGGGAGCTCAATCAGCCCCAGCATTTT

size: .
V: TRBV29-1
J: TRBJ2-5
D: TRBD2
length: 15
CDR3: CSVGGRLAVQETQYF
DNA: TGCAGCGTTGGAGGGCGACTAGCGGTCCAAGAGACCCAGTACTTC

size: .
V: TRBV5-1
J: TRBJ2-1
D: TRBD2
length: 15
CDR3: CASGLAGVLYNEQFF
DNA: TGCGCCAGCGGTCTAGCGGGAGTGCTCTACAATGAGCAGTTCTTC

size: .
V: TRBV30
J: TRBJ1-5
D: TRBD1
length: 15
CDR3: CAWSVRDRENQPQHF
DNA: TGTGCCTGGAGTGTGCGGGACAGGGAAAATCAGCCCCAGCATTTT

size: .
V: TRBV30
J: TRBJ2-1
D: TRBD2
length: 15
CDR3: CAWSVILAGYNEQFF
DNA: TGTGCCTGGAGTGTAATTCTAGCGGGGTACAATGAGCAGTTCTTC

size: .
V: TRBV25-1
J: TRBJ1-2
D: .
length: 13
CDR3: CASAPGDGYGYTF
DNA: TGTGCCAGCGCCCCGGGGGATGGCTATGGCTACACCTTC

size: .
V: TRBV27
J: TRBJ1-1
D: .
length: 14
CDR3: CASSFRGLNTEAFF
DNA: TGTGCCAGCAGTTTTAGGGGACTTAACACTGAAGCTTTCTTT

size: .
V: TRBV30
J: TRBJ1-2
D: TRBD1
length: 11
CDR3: CAWSVQGGYTF
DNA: TGTGCCTGGAGTGTACAGGGGGGCTACACCTTC

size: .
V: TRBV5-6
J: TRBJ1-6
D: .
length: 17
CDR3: CASSLGGPGGYNSPLHF
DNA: TGTGCCAGCAGCTTGGGTGGACCGGGGGGGTATAATTCACCCCTCCACTTT

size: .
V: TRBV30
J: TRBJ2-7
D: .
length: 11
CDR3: CAWSRGYEQYF
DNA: TGTGCCTGGAGTCGGGGCTACGAGCAGTACTTC

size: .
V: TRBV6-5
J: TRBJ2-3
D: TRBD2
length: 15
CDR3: CASSRLAGGTDTQYF
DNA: TGTGCCAGCAGTCGTTTAGCGGGAGGCACAGATACGCAGTATTTT

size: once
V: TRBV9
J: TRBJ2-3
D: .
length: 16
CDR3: CASSVDWGPRTDTQYF
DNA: TGTGCCAGCAGCGTAGATTGGGGGCCTCGCACAGATACGCAGTATTTT

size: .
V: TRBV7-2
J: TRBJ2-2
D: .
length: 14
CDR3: CASSLARATGELFF
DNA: TGTGCCAGCAGCTTAGCGAGGGCCACCGGGGAGCTGTTTTTT

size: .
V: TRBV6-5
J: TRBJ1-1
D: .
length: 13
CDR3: CASSYSRKAEAFF
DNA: TGTGCCAGCAGTTACTCGAGAAAAGCTGAAGCTTTCTTT